The entry below describes one TCR beta chain. Its cognate antigen is unknown. The sample originates from a study of Tregs in tolerant kidney transplant recipients. The overall study: After 6 days with irradiated graft donor PBMCs, CFSE-labeled recipient PBMCs were FACS-sorted. Study-level results: Biological reproducibility was not directly addressed, but technical replication error appeared minimal. Few patients were studied, so findings need validation in larger groups.

The germline CDR1 and CDR2 sequences are SGHVS and FNYEAQ. The CDR3 has 13 amino acids. The germline V and J ends were trimmed by 1 base and 8 bases, with 12 bases remaining between them. The assay was immunoSEQ multiplex PCR, and TCRdb's table has in-frame clones only and misses some. The table lists 6,500 to 10,000 clones, 45% to 50% of them singletons. The origin of this receptor is a human donor in good health. Sequencing was carried out using CD4+ T cells from blood cultured with allogeneic cells. The gene calls are TRBV7-6 and TRBJ2-7; no definite D call. DNA for the CDR3: TGTGCCAGCAGCTTAGATGGTGGCTTGCAGCAGTACTTC. Amino acid sequence: CASSLDGGLQQYF.